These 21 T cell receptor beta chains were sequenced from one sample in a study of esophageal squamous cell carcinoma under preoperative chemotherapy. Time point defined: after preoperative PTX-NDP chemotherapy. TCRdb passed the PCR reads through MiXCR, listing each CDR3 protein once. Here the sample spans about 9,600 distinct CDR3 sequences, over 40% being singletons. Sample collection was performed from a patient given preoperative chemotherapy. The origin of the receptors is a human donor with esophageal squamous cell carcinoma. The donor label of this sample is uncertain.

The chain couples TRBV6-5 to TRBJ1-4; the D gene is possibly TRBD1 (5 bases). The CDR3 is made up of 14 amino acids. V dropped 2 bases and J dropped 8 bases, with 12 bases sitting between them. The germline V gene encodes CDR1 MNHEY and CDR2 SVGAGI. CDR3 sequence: CASSYDSVDEKLFF. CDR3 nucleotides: TGTGCCAGCAGTTACGACAGCGTGGACGAAAAACTGTTTTTT.

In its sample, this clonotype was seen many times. CDR3 nucleotide sequence: TGTGCCAGCAGACCGGCCGGGACTAGCGGTAAGGGGTCCTACAATGAGCAGTTCTTC. Translating it yields CASRPAGTSGKGSYNEQFF. The chain uses TRBV6-1 and TRBJ2-1, with 11 bases lining up with TRBD2. The CDR3 totals 19 residues. CDR1 is MNHNS and CDR2 is SASEGT in the germline V gene. The ends lost 6 bases at V and 1 base at J; junction bases unmatched: 14.

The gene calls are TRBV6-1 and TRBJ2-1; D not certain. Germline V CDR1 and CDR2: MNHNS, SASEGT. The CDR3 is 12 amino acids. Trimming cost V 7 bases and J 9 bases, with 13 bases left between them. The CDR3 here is CASNPPHSEQFF. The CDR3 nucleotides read TGTGCCAGCAACCCCCCACACAGTGAGCAGTTCTTC.

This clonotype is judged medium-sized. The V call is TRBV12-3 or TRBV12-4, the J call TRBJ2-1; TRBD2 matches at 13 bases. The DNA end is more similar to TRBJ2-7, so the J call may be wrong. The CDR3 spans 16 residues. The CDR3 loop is CASRRTSGSSYNEQYF. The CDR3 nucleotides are TGTGCCAGCAGGAGGACTAGCGGGAGCTCCTACAATGAGCAGTACTTC.

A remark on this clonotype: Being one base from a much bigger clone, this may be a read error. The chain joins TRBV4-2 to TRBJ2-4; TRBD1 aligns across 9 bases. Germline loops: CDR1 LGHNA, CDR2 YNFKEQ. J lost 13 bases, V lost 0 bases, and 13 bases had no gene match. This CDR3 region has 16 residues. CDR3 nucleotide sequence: TGTGCCAGCAGCCAAGATGAGGGACAGGGTTACAATGAGCAGTACTTC. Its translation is CASSQDEGQGYNEQYF.

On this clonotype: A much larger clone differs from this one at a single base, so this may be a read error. The CDR3 reads CASSLDAPYEQFF. The DNA for the CDR3 is TGTGCCAGCAGCTTAGACGCGCCCTACGAGCAGTTCTTC. The chain recombines TRBV11-2 with TRBJ2-1; D remains unclear. The CDR3 sequence is 13 residues long. Germline-derived CDR1 and CDR2 are SGHAT and FQNNGV. With 0 bases removed from V and 10 bases from J, the gap between germline ends came to 10 bases. The full variable domain, rest sourced from reference TRBV11-2 and TRBJ2-1, is EAGVAQSPRYKIIEKRQSVAFWCNPISGHATLYWYQQILGQGPKLLIQFQNNGVVDDSQLPKDRFSAERLKGVDSTLKIQPAKLEDSAVYLCASSLDAPYEQFFGPGTRLTVL.

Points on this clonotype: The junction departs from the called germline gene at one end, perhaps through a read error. The CDR3 spells CASSVGGRGATDMQYF. In DNA form, the CDR3 reads TGTGCCAGCAGCGTTGGGGGGCGGGGAGCCACAGACATGCAGTATTTC. This chain uses TRBV6-1 with TRBJ2-3; D might be TRBD1 or TRBD2, each matching 6 bases. Germline V gene lookup returns CDR1 MNHNS and CDR2 SASEGT. The CDR3 consists of 16 residues.

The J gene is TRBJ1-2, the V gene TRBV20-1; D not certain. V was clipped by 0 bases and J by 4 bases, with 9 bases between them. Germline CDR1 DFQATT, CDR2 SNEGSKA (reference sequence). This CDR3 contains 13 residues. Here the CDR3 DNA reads TGCAGTGCTAGAGATCGACCCGGCTATGGCTACACCTTC. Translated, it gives CSARDRPGYGYTF.

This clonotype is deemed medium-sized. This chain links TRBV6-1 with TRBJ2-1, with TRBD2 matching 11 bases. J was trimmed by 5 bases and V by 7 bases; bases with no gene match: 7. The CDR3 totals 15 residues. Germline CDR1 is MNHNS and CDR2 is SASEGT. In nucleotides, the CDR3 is TGTGCCAGCACCCCTCGGGGACTAGCGGACAATGAGCAGTTCTTC. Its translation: CASTPRGLADNEQFF.

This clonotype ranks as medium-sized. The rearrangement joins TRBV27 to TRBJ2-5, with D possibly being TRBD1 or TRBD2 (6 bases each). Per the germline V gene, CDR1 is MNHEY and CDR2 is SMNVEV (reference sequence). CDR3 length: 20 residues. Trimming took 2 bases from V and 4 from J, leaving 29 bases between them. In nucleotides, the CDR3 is TGTGCCAGCAGTTTACGCCCTCGCAGGGGAGGAGGGGAGAAAACAGAGACCCAGTACTTC. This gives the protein CASSLRPRRGGGEKTETQYF.

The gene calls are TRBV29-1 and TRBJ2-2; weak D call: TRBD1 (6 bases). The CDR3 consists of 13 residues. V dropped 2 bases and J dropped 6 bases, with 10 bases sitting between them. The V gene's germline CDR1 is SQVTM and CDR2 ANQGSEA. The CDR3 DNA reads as TGCAGCGTTGAAAATACAGGGCCCGGGGAGCTGTTTTTT. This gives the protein CSVENTGPGELFF.

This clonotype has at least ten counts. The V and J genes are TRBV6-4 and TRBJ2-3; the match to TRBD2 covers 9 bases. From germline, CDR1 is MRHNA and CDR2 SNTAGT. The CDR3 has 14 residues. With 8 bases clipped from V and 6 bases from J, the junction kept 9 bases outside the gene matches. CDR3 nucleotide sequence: TGTGCCAGCGCCGTAGCGGGAGATACTGATACGCAGTATTTT. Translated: CASAVAGDTDTQYF.

Here the CDR3 reads CASSVEVNEQFF. The CDR3 nucleotides read TGTGCCAGCAGCGTAGAGGTCAATGAGCAGTTCTTC. This chain uses TRBV9 with TRBJ2-1; D not resolved. The germline V gene has CDR1 SGDLS and CDR2 YYNGEE. This CDR3 has 12 amino acids. V shed 0 bases and J shed 6 bases, with 4 bases lying between them.

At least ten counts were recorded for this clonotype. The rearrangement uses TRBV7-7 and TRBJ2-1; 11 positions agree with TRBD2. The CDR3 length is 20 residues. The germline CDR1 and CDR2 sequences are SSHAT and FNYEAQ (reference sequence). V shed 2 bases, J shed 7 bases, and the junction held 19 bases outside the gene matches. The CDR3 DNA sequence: TGTGCCAGCAGCTTAAACCCGGGACTAGCGGTCTCTCCTCAGCGGAATGAGCAGTTCTTC. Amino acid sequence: CASSLNPGLAVSPQRNEQFF.

The CDR3 is CASRRTSGSTDTQYF. The CDR3 region has the DNA TGCGCCAGCAGGCGGACTAGCGGAAGCACAGATACGCAGTATTTT. V and J are TRBV4-1 and TRBJ2-3; 10 nucleotides line up with TRBD2. CDR1 and CDR2 from the germline V gene are MGHRA and YSYEKL. The length of the CDR3 is 15 residues. The V segment lost 6 bases and the J segment 0 bases; nucleotides outside the gene matches: 3.

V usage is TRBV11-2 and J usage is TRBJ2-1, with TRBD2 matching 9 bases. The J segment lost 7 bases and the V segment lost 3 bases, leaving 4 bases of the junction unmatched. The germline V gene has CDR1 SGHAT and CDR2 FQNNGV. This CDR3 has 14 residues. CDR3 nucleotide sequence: TGTGCCAGCAGCTTGCGGGAGGGAGGGAATGAGCAGTTCTTC. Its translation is CASSLREGGNEQFF.

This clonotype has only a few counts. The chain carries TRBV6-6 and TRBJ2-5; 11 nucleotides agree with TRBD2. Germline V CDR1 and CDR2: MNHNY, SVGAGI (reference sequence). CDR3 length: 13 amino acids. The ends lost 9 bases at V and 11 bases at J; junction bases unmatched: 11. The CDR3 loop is CARPGLAANEQYF. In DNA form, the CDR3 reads TGTGCCAGACCGGGACTAGCGGCCAATGAGCAGTACTTC.

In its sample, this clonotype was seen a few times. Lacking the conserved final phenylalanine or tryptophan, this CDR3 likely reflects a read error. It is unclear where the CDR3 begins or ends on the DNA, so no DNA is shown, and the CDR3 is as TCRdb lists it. The CDR3: CASSSRPQGTQYFGA. The genes are TRBV6-1 and TRBJ2-6; the table calls TRBD2, which could not be checked here. The CDR3 adds up to 15 amino acids, both ends counted. Germline loops: CDR1 MNHNS, CDR2 SASEGT.

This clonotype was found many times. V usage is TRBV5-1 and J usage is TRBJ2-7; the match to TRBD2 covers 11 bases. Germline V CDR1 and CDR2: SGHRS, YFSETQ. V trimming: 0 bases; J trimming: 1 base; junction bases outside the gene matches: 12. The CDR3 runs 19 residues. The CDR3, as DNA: TGCGCCAGCAGCTTGGGGCTAGCGGGAGGCACCATTTGGTCCTACGAGCAGTACTTC. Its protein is CASSLGLAGGTIWSYEQYF. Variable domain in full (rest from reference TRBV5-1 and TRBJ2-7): KAGVTQTPRYLIKTRGQQVTLSCSPISGHRSVSWYQQTPGQGLQFLFEYFSETQRNKGNFPGRFSGRQFSNSRSEMNVSTLELGDSALYLCASSLGLAGGTIWSYEQYFGPGTRLTVT.

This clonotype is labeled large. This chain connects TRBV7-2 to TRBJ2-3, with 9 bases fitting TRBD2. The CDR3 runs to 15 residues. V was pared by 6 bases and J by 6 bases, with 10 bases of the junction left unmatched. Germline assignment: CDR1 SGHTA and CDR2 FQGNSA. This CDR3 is CASRLQAGGPDTQYF. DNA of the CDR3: TGTGCCAGCAGACTCCAGGCGGGAGGGCCTGATACGCAGTATTTT.

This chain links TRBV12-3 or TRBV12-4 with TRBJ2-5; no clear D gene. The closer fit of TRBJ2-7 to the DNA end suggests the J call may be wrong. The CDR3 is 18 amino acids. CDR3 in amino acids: CASSLGRPGTLPLYEQYF. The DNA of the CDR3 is TGTGCCAGCAGTTTAGGACGGCCGGGTACACTCCCCCTCTACGAGCAGTACTTC.